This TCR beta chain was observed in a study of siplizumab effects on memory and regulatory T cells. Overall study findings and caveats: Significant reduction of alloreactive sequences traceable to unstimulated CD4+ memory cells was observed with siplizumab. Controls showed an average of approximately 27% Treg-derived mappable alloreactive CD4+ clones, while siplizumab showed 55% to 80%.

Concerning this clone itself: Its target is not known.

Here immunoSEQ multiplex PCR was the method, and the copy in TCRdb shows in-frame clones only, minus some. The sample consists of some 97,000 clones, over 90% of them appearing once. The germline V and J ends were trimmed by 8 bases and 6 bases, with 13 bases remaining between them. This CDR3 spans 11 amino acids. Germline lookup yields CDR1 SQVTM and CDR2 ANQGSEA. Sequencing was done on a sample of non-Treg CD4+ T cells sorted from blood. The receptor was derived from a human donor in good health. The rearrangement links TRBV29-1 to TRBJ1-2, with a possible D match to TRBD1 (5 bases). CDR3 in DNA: TGCAGCCTGGGGGTGCGGGATGGCTACACCTTC. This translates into CSLGVRDGYTF.